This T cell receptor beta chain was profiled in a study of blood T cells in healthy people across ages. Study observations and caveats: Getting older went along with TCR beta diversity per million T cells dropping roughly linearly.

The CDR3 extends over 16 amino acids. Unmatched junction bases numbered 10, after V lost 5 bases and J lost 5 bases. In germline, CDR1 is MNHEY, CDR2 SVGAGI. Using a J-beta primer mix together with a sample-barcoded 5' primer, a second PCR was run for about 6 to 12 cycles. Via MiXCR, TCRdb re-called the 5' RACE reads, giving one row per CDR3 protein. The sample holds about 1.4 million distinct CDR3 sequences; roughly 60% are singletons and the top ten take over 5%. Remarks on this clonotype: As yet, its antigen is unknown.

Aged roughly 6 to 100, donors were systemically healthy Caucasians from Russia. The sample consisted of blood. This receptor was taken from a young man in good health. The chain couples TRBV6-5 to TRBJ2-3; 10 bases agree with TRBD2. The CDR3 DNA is TGTGCCAGCAGTCCAAACCTAGCGGGGGCCCGAGATACGCAGTATTTT. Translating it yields CASSPNLAGARDTQYF.